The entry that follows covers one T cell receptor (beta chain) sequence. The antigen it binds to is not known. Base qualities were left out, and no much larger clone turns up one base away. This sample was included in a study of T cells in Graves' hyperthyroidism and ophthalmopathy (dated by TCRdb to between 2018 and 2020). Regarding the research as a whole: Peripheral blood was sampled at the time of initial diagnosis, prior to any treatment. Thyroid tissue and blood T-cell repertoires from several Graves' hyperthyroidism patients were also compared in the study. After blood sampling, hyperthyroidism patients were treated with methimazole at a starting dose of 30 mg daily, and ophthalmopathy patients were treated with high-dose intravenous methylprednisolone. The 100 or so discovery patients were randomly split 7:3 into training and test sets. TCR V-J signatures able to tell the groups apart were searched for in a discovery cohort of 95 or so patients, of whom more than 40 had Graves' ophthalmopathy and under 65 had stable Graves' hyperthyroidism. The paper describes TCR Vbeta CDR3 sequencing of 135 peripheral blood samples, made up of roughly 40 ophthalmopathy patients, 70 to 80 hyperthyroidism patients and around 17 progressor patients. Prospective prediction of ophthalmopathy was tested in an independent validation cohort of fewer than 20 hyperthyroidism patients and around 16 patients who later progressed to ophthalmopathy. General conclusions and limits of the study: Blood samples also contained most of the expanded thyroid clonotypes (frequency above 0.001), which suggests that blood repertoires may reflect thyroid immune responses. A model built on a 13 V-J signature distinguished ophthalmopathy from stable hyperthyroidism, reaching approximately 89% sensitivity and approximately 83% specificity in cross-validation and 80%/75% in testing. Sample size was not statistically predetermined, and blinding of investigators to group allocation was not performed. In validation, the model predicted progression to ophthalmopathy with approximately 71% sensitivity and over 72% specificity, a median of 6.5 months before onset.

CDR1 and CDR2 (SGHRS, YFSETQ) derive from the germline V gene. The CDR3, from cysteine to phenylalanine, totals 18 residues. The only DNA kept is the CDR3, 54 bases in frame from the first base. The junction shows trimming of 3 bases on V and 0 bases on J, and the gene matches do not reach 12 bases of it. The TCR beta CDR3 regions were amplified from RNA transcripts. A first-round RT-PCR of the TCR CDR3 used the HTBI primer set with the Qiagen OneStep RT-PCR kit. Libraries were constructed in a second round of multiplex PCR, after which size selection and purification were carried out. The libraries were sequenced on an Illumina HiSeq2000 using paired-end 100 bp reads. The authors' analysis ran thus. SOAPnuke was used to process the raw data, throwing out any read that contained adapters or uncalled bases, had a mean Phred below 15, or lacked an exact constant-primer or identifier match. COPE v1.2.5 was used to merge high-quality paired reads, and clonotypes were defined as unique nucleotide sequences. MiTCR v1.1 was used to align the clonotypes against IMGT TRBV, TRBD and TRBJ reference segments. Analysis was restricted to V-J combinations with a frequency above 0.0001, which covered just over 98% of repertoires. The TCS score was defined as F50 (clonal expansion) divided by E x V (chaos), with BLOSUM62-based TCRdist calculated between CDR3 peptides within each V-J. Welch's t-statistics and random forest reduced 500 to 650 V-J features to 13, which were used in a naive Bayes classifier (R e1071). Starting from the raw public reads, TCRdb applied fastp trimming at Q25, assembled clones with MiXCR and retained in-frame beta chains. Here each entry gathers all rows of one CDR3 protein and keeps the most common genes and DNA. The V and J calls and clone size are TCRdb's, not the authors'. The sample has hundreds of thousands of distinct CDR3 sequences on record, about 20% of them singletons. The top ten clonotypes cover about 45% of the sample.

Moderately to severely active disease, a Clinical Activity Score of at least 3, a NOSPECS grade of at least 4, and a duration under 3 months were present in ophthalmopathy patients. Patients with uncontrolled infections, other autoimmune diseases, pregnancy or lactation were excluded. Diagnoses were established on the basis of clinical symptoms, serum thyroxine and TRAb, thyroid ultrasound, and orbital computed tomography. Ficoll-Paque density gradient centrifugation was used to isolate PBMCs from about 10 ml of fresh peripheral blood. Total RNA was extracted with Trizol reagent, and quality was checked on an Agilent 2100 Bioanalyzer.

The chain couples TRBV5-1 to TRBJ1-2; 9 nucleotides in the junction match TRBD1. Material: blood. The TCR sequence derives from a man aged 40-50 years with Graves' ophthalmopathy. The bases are TGCGCCAGCAGCTCTCCGGGACAGGGTAGCCTAACTAACTATGGCTACACCTTC. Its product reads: CASSSPGQGSLTNYGYTF.